The clone carrying this T cell receptor beta chain was detected many times. Its antigen remains unknown. RNA was extracted from bulk tissue without any cell sorting. Newly diagnosed lung cancer patients had thoracic surgery in China, August–November 2014, without prior chemotherapy. The data were obtained in a study of tumor and adjacent non-tumor tissue in lung cancer. Study context: The cohort had 12 to 13 adenocarcinoma, a couple of squamous cell and 1 small cell patients. Study-wide findings and caveats: Compared with tumor, normal lung showed significantly lower TCR diversity.

Trimming stripped 5 bases from V and 5 bases from J, with 9 bases between. This CDR3 is 12 amino acids long. Germline CDR1 and CDR2: SGHAT and FQNNGV. The library came from three nested PCR rounds adapted from ARM-PCR protocols. TCRdb fed the multiplex PCR reads into MiXCR, producing one record per CDR3 protein. The top ten clones hold 18% of a sample with over 110,000 distinct CDR3 sequences, about 71% of them seen once. This sequence originates from a man between 60 and 70 years old with small cell lung cancer. The chain joins TRBV11-2 to TRBJ1-2; D may be TRBD1 (5 bases). The sequenced material came from lung tumor tissue. CDR3 sequence: CASSPEGYGYTF. CDR3 bases: TGTGCCAGCAGCCCAGAGGGGTATGGCTACACCTTC.